One sample yielded the 20 T cell receptor beta chains listed below, sequenced in a study of tumor-infiltrating lymphocytes in primary liver carcinoma. Using a constant-region primer together with ProtoScript II reverse transcriptase, TCR beta cDNA was made from around 500 ng of total RNA. TCR beta libraries came from three nested multiplex PCR rounds using slightly modified ARM-PCR. Two initial PCR rounds of roughly 10 cycles each paired TRBV1-TRBV30 forward primers with a C-beta reverse primer. MiXCR, applied by TCRdb to the multiplex PCR reads, yields one record per CDR3 protein. Of approximately 110,000 distinct CDR3 sequences in the sample, about four fifths are singletons; the top ten hold more than 15%. Both RNA and DNA were isolated together from roughly 20-30 mg of bulk tissue that had not been sorted. Sequenced input: liver tumor tissue from sampling region 3. This sample's subset: tumor region T3, left-lateral pole. These receptors were taken from a man in his forties with primary liver carcinoma and hepatitis B virus infection.

This clonotype was seen ten or more times. The V gene is TRBV21-1, the J gene TRBJ1-3; TRBD1, as called in the table, went unchecked against the DNA. TRBV21-1 is labeled a pseudogene. This CDR3 spans 18 amino acids. The CDR3: CASGRYRSELRSGNTIYF. CDR3 bases: TGTGCCAGCGGACGATACAGGAGCGAACTACGGAGTGGAAACACCATATATTTT.

This clonotype was observed once. A junction end diverges from the germline sequence, so it may reflect a read error. This chain links TRBV11-1 with TRBJ2-5, with unresolved D. This CDR3 contains 12 residues. The germline CDR1 and CDR2 sequences are SGHAT and FQDESV (reference sequence). CDR3 sequence reads: CARSSGAPTQYF. The CDR3 DNA reads as TGTGCCAGAAGCTCTGGCGCTCCGACTCAGTACTTC. The full variable domain, with the rest looked up from reference TRBV11-1 and TRBJ2-5, is EAEVAQSPRYKITEKSQAVAFWCDPISGHATLYWYRQILGQGPELLVQFQDESVVDDSQLPKDRFSAERLKGVDSTLKIQPAELGDSAMYLCARSSGAPTQYFGPGTRLLVL.

The chain has TRBV30 and TRBJ2-5; TRBD1 might be the D (8 bases). The J call is doubtful: the DNA matches TRBJ2-1 better. CDR1 is GTSNPN and CDR2 is SVGIG in the germline V gene (reference sequence). This CDR3 region has 13 residues. The DNA of the CDR3 is TGTGCCTTAAACACAGGGGGGGCAGAGGCCCAGTTCTTC. Translated: CALNTGGAEAQFF.

About this clonotype: Compared with germline, one end of the junction differs, possibly owing to a read error. This sequence joins TRBV11-3 and TRBJ1-5; TRBD1 or TRBD2 may be the D gene (5 bases each). The J call is doubtful: the DNA matches TRBJ2-3 better. CDR3 size: 15 residues. CDR1 and CDR2 (germline): SGHNT, YENEEA. As DNA, the CDR3 is TGTGTCAGCAGCTTAGATCTGGGGGTGGCTGAGCCCCAGTATTTT. Protein: CVSSLDLGVAEPQYF.

In regard to this clonotype: Its ends do not fully match the called genes, so a read error is possible. The chain links TRBV11-2 to TRBJ2-7; D is unresolved. The CDR3 has 14 amino acids. In germline, CDR1 is SGHAT, CDR2 FQNNGV. As DNA, the CDR3 is TGTGCCAGGAGCTTAGGTGGAGTTGCATACGAGCAGTACTTC. Translated: CARSLGGVAYEQYF. Full variable domain (missing parts from reference TRBV11-2 and TRBJ2-7): EAGVAQSPRYKIIEKRQSVAFWCNPISGHATLYWYQQILGQGPKLLIQFQNNGVVDDSQLPKDRFSAERLKGVDSTLKIQPAKLEDSAVYLCARSLGGVAYEQYFGPGTRLTVT.

Concerning this clonotype itself: A read error may produce the germline difference seen at one junction end. This chain links TRBV30 with TRBJ2-7; D possibly corresponds to TRBD2 (7 bases). The CDR3 has 17 amino acids. CDR1 and CDR2 from the germline V gene are GTSNPN and SVGIG (reference sequence). The chain's CDR3 is CAWSVIHAGAYYSEQYF. Written as DNA, the CDR3 is TGTGCCTGGAGTGTAATACACGCGGGGGCCTACTACAGCGAGCAGTATTTC.

For this clonotype: A read error may account for a junction end that differs from germline. This chain uses TRBV29-1 with TRBJ2-1; D remains unclear. The CDR3 has 10 residues. Germline CDR1 reads SQVTM; CDR2 reads ANQGSEA. CDR3: CCVFDNEQFF. The CDR3 DNA reads TGCTGCGTTTTCGACAATGAGCAGTTCTTC.

On this clonotype: The junction shows a germline mismatch at one end, possibly a read error. The chain uses TRBV6-2 or TRBV6-3 and TRBJ2-7; D is tentatively TRBD1 or TRBD2 (5 bases each). Per germline, CDR1 MNHEY and CDR2 SVGEGT. The CDR3 loop spans 14 amino acids. The CDR3 DNA reads as TGTGCCAGCAGCCTCCGGGGCAGGGCCCATGAGCTGTACTTC. This sequence encodes CASSLRGRAHELYF.

With respect to this clonotype: Just one base apart from a much larger clone, this may be a read error. V and J are TRBV5-1 and TRBJ2-1, with D perhaps matching TRBD1 (5 bases). The CDR3 runs 14 residues. Germline loops: CDR1 SGHRS, CDR2 YFSETQ. V lost 6 bases and J lost 8, with 18 bases in between. CDR3 sequence (DNA): TGCGCCAGCAACCAACAGGAGCAGCTCGATGAGCAGTTCTTC. Encoded protein: CASNQQEQLDEQFF.

This chain joins TRBV5-6 and TRBJ2-3; D call uncertain. The DNA end is more similar to TRBJ1-5, so the J call may be wrong. Germline CDR1 and CDR2: SGHDT and YYEEEE. This CDR3 has 13 residues. This CDR3 reads CASSRDSRDTQHF. DNA for the CDR3: TGTGCCAGTAGCCGAGACTCTCGGGATACGCAGCATTTT.

In its sample, this clonotype was seen once. One end of the junction is discordant with germline, which a read error may explain. V is TRBV11-3 and J is TRBJ2-1, with D uncertain. Germline V gene lookup returns CDR1 SGHNT and CDR2 YENEEA. CDR3 length: 14 residues. The CDR3 nucleotides are TGTGCCAGCAACTTAGGCGTCTTGAACAATGAGCAGTGCTTC. Its protein is CASNLGVLNNEQCF. The full variable domain, with the rest looked up from reference TRBV11-3 and TRBJ2-1, is EAGVVQSPRYKIIEKKQPVAFWCNPISGHNTLYWYLQNLGQGPELLIRYENEEAVDDSQLPKDRFSAERLKGVDSTLKIQPAELGDSAVYLCASNLGVLNNEQCFGPGTRLTVL.

V and J are TRBV29-1 and TRBJ2-1, with 7 bases fitting TRBD2. There are 14 residues in the CDR3. Looked up from germline, CDR1 is SQVTM and CDR2 is ANQGSEA. The ends lost 6 bases at V and 0 bases at J; junction bases unmatched: 5. CDR3 sequence (DNA): TGCAGCGTGGGGGGGAGCGACTCCTACAATGAGCAGTTCTTC. Translating gives CSVGGSDSYNEQFF.

V usage is TRBV28 and J usage is TRBJ1-4, with a tentative D call TRBD1 (6 bases). The CDR3 totals 17 residues. Germline CDR1 reads MDHEN; CDR2 reads SYDVKM. Between the trimmed V and J ends, which lost 9 bases and 0 bases, there was a span of 20 bases. CDR3 region: CARSGRDMSATNEKLFF. The CDR3 bases are TGTGCCAGGAGTGGCCGGGACATGAGTGCAACTAATGAAAAACTGTTTTTT.

Notes on this clonotype: The CDR3 does not end in the conserved phenylalanine or tryptophan, so this is likely a read error. The limits of the CDR3 on the DNA are not certain, so only TCRdb's listed CDR3 is given. The chain uses TRBV4-3 and TRBJ2-1; TRBD2 is the table's D call, not checked against the DNA. Germline assignment: CDR1 LGHNA and CDR2 YSLEER. The CDR3 region is 16 residues in length, termini included. The CDR3 reads CASSQEWLAGYNEQLL.

A remark on this clonotype: One end of the junction is discordant with germline, which a read error may explain. The gene calls are TRBV5-6 and TRBJ2-3; no firm D call. There are 11 residues in the CDR3. Germline CDR1 and CDR2: SGHDT and YYEEEE. This CDR3 reads CASSLDNTQYF. CDR3 bases: TGTGCCAGCAGCTTGGATAATACCCAGTATTTT.

Details on this clonotype: The missing conserved phenylalanine or tryptophan at the end of this CDR3 makes a read error likely. The V gene is TRBV4-1, the J gene TRBJ2-2; D possibly uses TRBD1 or TRBD2 (5 bases each). Germline V gene sequence: CDR1 MGHRA, CDR2 YSYEKL. CDR3 length: 13 residues. The CDR3 reads CASSHAVAGDLFV. DNA of the CDR3: TGCGCCAGCAGCCACGCCGTAGCCGGGGACCTGTTTGTT.

This clonotype has more than one count but fewer than ten. This could be a read error, since a much larger clone is one nucleotide away. A read error is likely, as this CDR3 ends without the conserved phenylalanine or tryptophan. V and J are TRBV30 and TRBJ2-7; 8 bases align to TRBD2. Unmatched junction bases numbered 6, after V lost 4 bases and J lost 7 bases. Germline lookup yields CDR1 GTSNPN and CDR2 SVGIG (reference sequence). CDR3 size: 12 residues. As DNA, the CDR3 is TGTGCCTGGACCCGGACGGGAGGGGAGCAGTACATC. Translation: CAWTRTGGEQYI.

There are many counts of this clonotype. V and J are TRBV29-1 and TRBJ1-2; D is undetermined. Germline CDR1 reads SQVTM; CDR2 reads ANQGSEA. The germline V and J ends were trimmed by 6 bases and 3 bases, with 14 bases remaining between them. The CDR3 extends over 13 amino acids. As DNA, the CDR3 is TGCAGCGTGTATCTTGCTCGCGACTATGGCTACACCTTC. Its protein is CSVYLARDYGYTF.

The CDR3 reads CASSLVHSGPSYNEQFF. The CDR3 DNA reads as TGTGCCAGCAGCTTGGTGCATAGTGGGCCCTCCTACAATGAGCAGTTCTTC. The chain uses TRBV5-6 and TRBJ2-1; D ambiguous. The V gene's germline CDR1 is SGHDT and CDR2 YYEEEE. V was pared by 0 bases and J by 0 bases, with 13 bases between. There are 17 residues in the CDR3.

This clonotype has just one count. The junction departs from germline at one end; a sequencing error may be responsible. V usage is TRBV10-3 and J usage is TRBJ2-1; D gene uncertain. CDR3 length: 14 amino acids. Looked up from germline, CDR1 is ENHRY and CDR2 is SYGVKD. The CDR3 DNA sequence: TGTGCCATCTCCCAGACCCTTGGCTACAATGAGCAGTTCTTT. Translation gives CAISQTLGYNEQFF.